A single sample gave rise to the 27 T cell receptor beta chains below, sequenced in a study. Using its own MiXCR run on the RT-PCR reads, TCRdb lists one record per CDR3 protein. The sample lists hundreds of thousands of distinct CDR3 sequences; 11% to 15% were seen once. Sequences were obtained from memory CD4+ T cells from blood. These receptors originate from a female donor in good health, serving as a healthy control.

CDR3 DNA sequence: TGTGCCAGCAGTTACCCCCGGACAGGGGTTCGGGCTGAAGCTTTCTTT. Its protein is CASSYPRTGVRAEAFF. This chain links TRBV6-2 or TRBV6-3 with TRBJ1-1; TRBD1 matches at 9 bases. This CDR3 has 16 residues. J gave up 6 bases and V 2 bases, and 10 bases lay outside the gene matches. The V gene's germline CDR1 is MNHEY and CDR2 SVGEGT.

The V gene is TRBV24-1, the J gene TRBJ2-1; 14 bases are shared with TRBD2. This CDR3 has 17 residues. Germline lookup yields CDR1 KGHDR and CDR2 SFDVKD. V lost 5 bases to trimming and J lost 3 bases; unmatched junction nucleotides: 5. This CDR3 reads CATSAPTSGGGYNEQFF. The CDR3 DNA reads TGTGCCACCAGTGCCCCGACTAGCGGGGGGGGCTACAATGAGCAGTTCTTC.

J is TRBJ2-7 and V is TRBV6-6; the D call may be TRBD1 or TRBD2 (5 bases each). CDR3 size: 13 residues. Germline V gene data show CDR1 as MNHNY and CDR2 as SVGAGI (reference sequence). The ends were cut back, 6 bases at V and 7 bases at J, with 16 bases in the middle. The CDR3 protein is CASSRGTSGEQYF. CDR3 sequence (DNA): TGTGCCAGCAGCCGTGGGACGTCCGGAGAGCAGTACTTC.

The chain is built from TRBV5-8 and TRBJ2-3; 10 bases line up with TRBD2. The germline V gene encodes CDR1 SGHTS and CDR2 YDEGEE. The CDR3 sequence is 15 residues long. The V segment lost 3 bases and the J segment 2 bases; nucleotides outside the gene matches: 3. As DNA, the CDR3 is TGTGCCAGCAGCTATGGACTAGCGGACACAGATACGCAGTATTTT. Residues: CASSYGLADTDTQYF.

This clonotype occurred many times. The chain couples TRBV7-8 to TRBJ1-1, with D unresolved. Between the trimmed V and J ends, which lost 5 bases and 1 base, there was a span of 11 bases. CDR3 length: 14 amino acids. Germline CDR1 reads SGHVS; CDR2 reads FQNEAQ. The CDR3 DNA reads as TGTGCCAGCAGCCCGTCCCATTCGAACACTGAAGCTTTCTTT. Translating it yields CASSPSHSNTEAFF.

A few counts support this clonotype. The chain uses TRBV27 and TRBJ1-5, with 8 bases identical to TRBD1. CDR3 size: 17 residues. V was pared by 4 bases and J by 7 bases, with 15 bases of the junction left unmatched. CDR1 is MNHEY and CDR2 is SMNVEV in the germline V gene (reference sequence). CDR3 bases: TGTGCCAGCAGTTATGGCCAGGGGGCCGGACGAACCCAGCCCCAGCATTTT. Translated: CASSYGQGAGRTQPQHF.

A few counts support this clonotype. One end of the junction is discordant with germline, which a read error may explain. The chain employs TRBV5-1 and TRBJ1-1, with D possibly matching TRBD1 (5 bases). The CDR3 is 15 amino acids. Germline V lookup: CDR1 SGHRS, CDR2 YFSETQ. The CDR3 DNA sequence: TGCGCCAGCAGTTTGGAATTAGGGGTGAACACTGAAGCTTTCTTT. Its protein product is CASSLELGVNTEAFF.

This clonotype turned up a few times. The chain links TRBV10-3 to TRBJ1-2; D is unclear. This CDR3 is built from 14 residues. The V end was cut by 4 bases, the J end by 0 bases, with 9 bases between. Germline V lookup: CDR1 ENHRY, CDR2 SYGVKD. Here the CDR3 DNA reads TGTGCCATCAGTGGGTACGGGGCTAACTATGGCTACACCTTC. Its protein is CAISGYGANYGYTF.

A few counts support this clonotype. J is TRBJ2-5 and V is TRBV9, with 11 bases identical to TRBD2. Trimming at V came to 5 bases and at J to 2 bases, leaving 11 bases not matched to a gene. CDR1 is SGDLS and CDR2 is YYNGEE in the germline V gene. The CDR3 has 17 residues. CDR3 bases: TGTGCCAGCAGTGCTCTACCAGGGACTAGCGGACAAGAGACCCAGTACTTC. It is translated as CASSALPGTSGQETQYF.

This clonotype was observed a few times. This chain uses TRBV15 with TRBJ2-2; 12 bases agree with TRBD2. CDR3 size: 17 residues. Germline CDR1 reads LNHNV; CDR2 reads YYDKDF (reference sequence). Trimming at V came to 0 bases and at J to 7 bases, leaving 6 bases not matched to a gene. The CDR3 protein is CATSRDYETSGSGELFF. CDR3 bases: TGTGCCACCAGCAGAGATTATGAGACTAGCGGGAGCGGGGAGCTGTTTTTT.

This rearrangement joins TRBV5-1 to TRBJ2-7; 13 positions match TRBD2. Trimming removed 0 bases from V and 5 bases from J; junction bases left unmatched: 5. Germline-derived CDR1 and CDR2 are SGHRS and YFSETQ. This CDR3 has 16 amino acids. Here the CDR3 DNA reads TGCGCCAGCAGCTTGGAACTAGCGGGAGGGCCCGACGAGCAGTACTTC. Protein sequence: CASSLELAGGPDEQYF.

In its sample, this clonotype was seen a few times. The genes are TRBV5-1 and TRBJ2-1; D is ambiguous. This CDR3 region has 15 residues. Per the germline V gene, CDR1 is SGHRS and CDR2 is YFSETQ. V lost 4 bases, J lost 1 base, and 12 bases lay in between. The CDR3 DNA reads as TGCGCCAGCAGCACCATTACCCCATCCTACAATGAGCAGTTCTTC. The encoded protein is CASSTITPSYNEQFF. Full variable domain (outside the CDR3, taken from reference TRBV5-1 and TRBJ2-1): KAGVTQTPRYLIKTRGQQVTLSCSPISGHRSVSWYQQTPGQGLQFLFEYFSETQRNKGNFPGRFSGRQFSNSRSEMNVSTLELGDSALYLCASSTITPSYNEQFFGPGTRLTVL.

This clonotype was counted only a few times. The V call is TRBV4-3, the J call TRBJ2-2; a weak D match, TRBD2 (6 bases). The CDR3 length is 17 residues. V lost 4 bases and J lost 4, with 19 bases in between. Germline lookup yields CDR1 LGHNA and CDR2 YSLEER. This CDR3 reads CASSRKTPGGGTGELFF. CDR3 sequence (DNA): TGCGCCAGCAGCCGAAAAACCCCCGGGGGAGGCACCGGGGAGCTGTTTTTT.

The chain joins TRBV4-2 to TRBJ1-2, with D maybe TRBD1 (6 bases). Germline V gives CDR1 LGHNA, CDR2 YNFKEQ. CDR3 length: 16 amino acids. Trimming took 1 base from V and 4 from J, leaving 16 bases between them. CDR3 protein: CASSQVEQGGPYGYTF. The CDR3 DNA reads TGTGCCAGCAGCCAAGTTGAACAGGGAGGCCCCTATGGCTACACCTTC.

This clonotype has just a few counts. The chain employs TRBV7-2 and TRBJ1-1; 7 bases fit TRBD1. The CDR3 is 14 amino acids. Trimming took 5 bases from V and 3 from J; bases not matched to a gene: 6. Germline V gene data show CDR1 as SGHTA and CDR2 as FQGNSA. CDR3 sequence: CASSHTQGYTEAFF. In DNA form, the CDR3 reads TGTGCCAGCAGCCATACACAGGGGTACACTGAAGCTTTCTTT.

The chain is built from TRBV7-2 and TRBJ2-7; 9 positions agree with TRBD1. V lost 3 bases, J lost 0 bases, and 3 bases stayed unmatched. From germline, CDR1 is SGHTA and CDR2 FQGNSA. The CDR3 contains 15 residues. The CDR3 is CASSFGQGSSYEQYF. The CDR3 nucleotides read TGTGCCAGCAGCTTCGGACAGGGGAGCTCCTACGAGCAGTACTTC.

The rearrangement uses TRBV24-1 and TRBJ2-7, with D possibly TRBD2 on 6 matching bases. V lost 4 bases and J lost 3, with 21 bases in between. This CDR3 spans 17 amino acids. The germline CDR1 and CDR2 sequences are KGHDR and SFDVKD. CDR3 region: CATSDSTSRGGVYEQYF. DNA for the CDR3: TGTGCCACCAGTGACTCTACTAGCAGAGGCGGCGTCTACGAGCAGTACTTC.

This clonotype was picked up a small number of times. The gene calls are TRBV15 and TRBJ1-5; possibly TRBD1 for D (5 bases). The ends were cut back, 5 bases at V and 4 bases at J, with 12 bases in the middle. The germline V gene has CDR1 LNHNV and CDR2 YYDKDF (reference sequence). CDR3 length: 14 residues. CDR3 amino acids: CATSGQGVNQPQHF. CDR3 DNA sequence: TGTGCCACCAGCGGGCAGGGAGTTAATCAGCCCCAGCATTTT. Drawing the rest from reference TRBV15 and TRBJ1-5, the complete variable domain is DAMVIQNPRYQVTQFGKPVTLSCSQTLNHNVMYWYQQKSSQAPKLLFHYYDKDFNNEADTPDNFQSRRPNTSFCFLDIRSPGLGDTAMYLCATSGQGVNQPQHFGDGTRLSIL.

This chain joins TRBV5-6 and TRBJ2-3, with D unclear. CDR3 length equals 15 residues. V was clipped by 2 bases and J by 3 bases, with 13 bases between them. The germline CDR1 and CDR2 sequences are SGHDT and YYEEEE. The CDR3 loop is CASSFGPALTDTQYF. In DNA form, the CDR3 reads TGTGCCAGCAGCTTTGGACCGGCCCTGACAGATACGCAGTATTTT.

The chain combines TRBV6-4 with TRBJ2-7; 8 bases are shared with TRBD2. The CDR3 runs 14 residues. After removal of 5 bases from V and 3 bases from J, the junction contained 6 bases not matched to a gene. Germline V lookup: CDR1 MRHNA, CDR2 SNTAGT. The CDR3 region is CASSTPGTSYEQYF. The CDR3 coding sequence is TGTGCCAGCAGTACTCCCGGGACTAGCTACGAGCAGTACTTC.

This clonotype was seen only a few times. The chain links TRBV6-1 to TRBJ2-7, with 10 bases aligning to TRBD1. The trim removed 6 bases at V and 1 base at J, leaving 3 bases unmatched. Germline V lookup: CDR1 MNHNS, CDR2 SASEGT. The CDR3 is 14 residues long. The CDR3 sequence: CASRTGGQSYEQYF. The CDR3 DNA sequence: TGTGCCAGCAGGACAGGGGGCCAGTCCTACGAGCAGTACTTC.

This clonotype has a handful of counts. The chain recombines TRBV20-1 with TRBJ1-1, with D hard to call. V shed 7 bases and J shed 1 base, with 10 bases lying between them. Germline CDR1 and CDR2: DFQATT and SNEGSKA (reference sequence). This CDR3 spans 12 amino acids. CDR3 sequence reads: CSVPFPNTEAFF. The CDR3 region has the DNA TGCAGTGTACCCTTCCCGAACACTGAAGCTTTCTTT.

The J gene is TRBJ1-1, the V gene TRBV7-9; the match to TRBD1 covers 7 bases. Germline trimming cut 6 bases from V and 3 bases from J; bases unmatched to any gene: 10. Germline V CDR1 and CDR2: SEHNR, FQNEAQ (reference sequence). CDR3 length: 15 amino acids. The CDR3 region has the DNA TGTGCCAGCAGTCGGGACAGCCGGTGGGACACTGAAGCTTTCTTT. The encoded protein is CASSRDSRWDTEAFF.

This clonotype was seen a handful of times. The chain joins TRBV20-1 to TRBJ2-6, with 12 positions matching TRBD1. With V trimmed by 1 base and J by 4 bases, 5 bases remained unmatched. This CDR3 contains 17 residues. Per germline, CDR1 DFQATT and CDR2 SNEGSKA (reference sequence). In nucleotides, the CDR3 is TGCAGTGCTAGAGCAGGGACAGGGGGCTCCGGGGCCAACGTCCTGACTTTC. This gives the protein CSARAGTGGSGANVLTF.

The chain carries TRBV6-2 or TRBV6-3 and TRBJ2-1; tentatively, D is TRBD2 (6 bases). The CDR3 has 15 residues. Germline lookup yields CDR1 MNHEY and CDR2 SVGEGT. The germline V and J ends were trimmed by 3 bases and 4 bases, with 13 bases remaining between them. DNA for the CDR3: TGTGCCAGCAGTTATGAGGGACTTAAATACAATGAGCAGTTCTTC. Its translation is CASSYEGLKYNEQFF.

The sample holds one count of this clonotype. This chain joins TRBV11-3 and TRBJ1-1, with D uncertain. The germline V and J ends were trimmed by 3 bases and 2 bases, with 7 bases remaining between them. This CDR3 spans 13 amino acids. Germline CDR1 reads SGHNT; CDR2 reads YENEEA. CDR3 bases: TGTGCCAGCAGCTTGATGGCAAACACTGAAGCTTTCTTT. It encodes CASSLMANTEAFF.

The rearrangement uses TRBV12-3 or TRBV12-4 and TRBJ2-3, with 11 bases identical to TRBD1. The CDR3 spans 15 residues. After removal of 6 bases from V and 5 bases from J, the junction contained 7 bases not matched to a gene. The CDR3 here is CASSVRTGGRDTQYF. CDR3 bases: TGTGCCAGCAGCGTCCGGACAGGGGGCAGAGATACGCAGTATTTT.